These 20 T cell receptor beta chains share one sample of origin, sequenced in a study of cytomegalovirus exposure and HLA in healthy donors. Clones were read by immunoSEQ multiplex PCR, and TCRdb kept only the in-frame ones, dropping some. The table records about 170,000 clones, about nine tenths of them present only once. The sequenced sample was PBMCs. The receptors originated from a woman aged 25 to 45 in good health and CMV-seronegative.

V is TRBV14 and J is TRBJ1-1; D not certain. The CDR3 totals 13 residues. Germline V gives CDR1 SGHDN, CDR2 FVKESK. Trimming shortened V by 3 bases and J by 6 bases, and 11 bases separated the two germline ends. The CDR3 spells CASSHIRDSEAFF. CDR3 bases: TGTGCCAGCAGCCACATCAGAGACTCTGAAGCTTTCTTT.

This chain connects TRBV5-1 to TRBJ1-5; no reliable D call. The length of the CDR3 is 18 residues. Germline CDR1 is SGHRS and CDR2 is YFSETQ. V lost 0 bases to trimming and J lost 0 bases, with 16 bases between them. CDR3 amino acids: CASSLVDTRTNSNQPQHF. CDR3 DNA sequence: TGCGCCAGCAGCTTGGTAGACACCCGGACGAATAGCAATCAGCCCCAGCATTTT.

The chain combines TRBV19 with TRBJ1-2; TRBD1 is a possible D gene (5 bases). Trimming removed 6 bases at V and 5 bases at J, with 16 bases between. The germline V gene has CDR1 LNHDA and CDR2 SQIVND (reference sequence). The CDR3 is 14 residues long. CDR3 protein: CASRLTGTQYGYTF. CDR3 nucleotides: TGTGCCAGTAGACTAACCGGGACTCAATATGGCTACACCTTC.

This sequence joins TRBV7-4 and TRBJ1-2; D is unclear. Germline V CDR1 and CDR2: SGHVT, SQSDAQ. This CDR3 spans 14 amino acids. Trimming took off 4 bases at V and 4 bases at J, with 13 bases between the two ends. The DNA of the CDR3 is TGTGCCAGCAGCTCACAAATAACCTTCTATGGCTACACCTTC. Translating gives CASSSQITFYGYTF.

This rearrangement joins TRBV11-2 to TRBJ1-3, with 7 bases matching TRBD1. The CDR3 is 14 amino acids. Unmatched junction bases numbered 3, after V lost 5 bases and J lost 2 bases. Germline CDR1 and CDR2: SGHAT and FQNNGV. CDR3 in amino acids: CASSRDRAGNTIYF. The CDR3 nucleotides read TGTGCCAGCAGCCGCGACAGGGCTGGAAACACCATATATTTT.

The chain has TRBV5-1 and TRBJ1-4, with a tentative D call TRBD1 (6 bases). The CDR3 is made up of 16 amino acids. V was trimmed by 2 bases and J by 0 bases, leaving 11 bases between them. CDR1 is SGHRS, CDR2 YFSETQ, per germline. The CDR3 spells CASSFSGQTTNEKLFF. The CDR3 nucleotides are TGCGCCAGCAGCTTCTCCGGACAGACAACTAATGAAAAACTGTTTTTT.

The CDR3 DNA reads as TGCGCCAGCAGTAATGGGGGCCCATATGACGAGCAGTACTTC. Translated: CASSNGGPYDEQYF. The chain is built from TRBV5-1 and TRBJ2-7; D possibly corresponds to TRBD1 (6 bases). CDR1 is SGHRS, CDR2 YFSETQ, per germline. Deletions cut 5 bases from V and 5 bases from J, with 17 bases between. The CDR3 loop spans 14 amino acids.

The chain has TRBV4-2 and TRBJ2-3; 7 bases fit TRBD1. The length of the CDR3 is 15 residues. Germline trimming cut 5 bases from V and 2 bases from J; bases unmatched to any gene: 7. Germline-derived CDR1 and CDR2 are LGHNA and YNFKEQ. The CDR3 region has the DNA TGTGCCAGCAGCGAACCGGGACAGTCCACAGATACGCAGTATTTT. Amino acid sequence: CASSEPGQSTDTQYF.

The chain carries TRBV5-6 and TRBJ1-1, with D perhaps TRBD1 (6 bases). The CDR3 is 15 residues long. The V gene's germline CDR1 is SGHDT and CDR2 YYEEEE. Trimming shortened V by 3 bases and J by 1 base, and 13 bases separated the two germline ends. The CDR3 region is CASSSIGGSNTEAFF. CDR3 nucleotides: TGTGCCAGCAGCTCGATCGGGGGCTCGAACACTGAAGCTTTCTTT. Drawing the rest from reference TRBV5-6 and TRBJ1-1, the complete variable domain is DAGVTQSPTHLIKTRGQQVTLRCSPKSGHDTVSWYQQALGQGPQFIFQYYEEEERQRGNFPDRFSGHQFPNYSSELNVNALLLGDSALYLCASSSIGGSNTEAFFGQGTRLTVV.

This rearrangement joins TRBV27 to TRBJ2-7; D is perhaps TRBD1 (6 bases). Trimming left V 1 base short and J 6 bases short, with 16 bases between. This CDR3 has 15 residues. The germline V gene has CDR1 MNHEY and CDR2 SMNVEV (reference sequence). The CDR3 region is CASSLLGAGASEQYF. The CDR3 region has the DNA TGTGCCAGCAGTTTATTGGGGGCGGGCGCGAGCGAGCAGTACTTC.

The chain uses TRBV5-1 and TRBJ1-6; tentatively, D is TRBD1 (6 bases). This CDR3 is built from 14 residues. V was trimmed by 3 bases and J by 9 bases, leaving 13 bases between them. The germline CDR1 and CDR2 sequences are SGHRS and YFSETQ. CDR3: CASSSTGFGSPLHF. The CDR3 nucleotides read TGCGCCAGCAGCTCGACAGGTTTTGGTTCACCCCTCCACTTT.

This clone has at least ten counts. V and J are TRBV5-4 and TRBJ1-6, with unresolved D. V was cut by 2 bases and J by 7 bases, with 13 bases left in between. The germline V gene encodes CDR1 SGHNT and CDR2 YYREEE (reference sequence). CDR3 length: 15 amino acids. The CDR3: CASSLSRGSNSPLHF. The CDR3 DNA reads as TGTGCCAGCAGCTTATCAAGAGGGTCAAATTCACCCCTCCACTTT.

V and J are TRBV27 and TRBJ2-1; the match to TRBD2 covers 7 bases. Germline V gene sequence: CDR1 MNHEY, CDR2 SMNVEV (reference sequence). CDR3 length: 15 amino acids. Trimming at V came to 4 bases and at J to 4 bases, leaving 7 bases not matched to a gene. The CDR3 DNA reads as TGTGCCAGCAGTTATGGGCGGGGGAGTTACAATGAGCAGTTCTTC. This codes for CASSYGRGSYNEQFF.

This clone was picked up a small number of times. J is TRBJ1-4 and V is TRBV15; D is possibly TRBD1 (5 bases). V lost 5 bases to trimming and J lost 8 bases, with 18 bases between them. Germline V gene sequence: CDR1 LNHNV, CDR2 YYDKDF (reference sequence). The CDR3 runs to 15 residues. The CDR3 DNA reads TGTGCCACCAGCGATAAAATGATGGGGGAGGAAAAACTGTTTTTT. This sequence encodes CATSDKMMGEEKLFF.

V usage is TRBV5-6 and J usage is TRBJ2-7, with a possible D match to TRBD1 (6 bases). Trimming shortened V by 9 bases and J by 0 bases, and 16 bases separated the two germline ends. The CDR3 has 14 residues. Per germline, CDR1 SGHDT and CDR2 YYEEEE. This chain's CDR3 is CATSFRTDSYEQYF. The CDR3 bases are TGTGCCACATCGTTTAGGACAGACTCCTACGAGCAGTACTTC. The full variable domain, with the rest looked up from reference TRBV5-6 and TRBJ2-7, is DAGVTQSPTHLIKTRGQQVTLRCSPKSGHDTVSWYQQALGQGPQFIFQYYEEEERQRGNFPDRFSGHQFPNYSSELNVNALLLGDSALYLCATSFRTDSYEQYFGPGTRLTVT.

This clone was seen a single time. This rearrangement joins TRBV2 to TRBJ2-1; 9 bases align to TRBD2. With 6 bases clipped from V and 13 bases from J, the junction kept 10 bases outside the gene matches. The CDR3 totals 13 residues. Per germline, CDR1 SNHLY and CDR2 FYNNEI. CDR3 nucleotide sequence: TGTGCCAGCAGAACAATTAGCGGGAGTAGCCAGTTCTTC. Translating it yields CASRTISGSSQFF.

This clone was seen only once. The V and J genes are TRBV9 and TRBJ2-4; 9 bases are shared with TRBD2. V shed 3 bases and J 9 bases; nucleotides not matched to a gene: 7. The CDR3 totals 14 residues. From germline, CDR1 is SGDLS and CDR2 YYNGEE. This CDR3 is CASSGTSDSSIQYF. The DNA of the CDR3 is TGTGCCAGCAGCGGGACTAGCGATTCTAGCATTCAGTACTTC.

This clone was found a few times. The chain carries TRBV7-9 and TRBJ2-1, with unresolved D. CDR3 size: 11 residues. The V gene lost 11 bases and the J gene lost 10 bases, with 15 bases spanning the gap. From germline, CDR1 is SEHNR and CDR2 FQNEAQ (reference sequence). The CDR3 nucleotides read TGTGCCTCGGTATTGAAGCGCGAGCAGTTCTTC. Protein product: CASVLKREQFF.

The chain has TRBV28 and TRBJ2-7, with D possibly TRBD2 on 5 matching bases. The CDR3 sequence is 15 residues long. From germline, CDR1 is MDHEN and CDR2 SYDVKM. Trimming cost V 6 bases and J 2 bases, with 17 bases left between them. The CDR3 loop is CASRIARELPYEQYF. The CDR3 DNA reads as TGTGCCAGCAGGATAGCGCGAGAGCTTCCCTACGAGCAGTACTTC.

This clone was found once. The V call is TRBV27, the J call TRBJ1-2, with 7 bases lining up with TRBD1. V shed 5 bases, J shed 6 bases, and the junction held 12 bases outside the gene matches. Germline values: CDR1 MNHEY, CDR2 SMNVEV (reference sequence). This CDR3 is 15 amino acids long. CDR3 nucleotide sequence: TGTGCCAGCAGTAGGAGCCTCGGGACAGCAGATGGCTACACCTTC. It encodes CASSRSLGTADGYTF.